The rows below give T cell receptor beta chains drawn from one sample of a study of shared clonotypes between healthy human individuals. Some clones are missing from TCRdb's copy, which holds only in-frame ones; the method was immunoSEQ multiplex PCR. The sample yields under 850,000 clones, over 55% seen once. The specimen was memory CD4+ T cells sorted from blood. Receptors originate from a woman younger than 45 in good health. Both conserved end residues are part of each CDR3. Each record gives: D gene, V gene, J gene, clone size, CDR3 DNA, CDR3 protein. D genes are given only for firm matches. Clone size is stated in some rows and not others, as once, few, many or a class when expanded.

TRBD2,TRBV28,TRBJ2-3,NA,TGTGCCAGCAAAGTTGTAGGACTAGCGGGATCAATCGATACGCAGTATTTT,CASKVVGLAGSIDTQYF
TRBD1,TRBV19,TRBJ2-5,NA,TGTGCCAGTAGTTACGACAGGGCTGAGACCCAGTACTTC,CASSYDRAETQYF
TRBD1,TRBV11-3,TRBJ2-1,many,TGTGCCAGCAGCCCCGGACAGGGGGCAGTGGATGAGCAGTTCTTC,CASSPGQGAVDEQFF
TRBD1,TRBV5-5,TRBJ1-5,NA,TGTGCCAGCAGCTTGGAAAGAGACAGGGTCGGTCAGCCCCAGCATTTT,CASSLERDRVGQPQHF
NA,TRBV10-3,TRBJ2-1,NA,TGTGCCATCAGGGGGAGCTCCTACAATGAGCAGTTCTTC,CAIRGSSYNEQFF
TRBD1,TRBV29-1,TRBJ1-2,NA,TGCAGCGTTGAGACAGGGAGGGGACAGGATGGCTACACCTTC,CSVETGRGQDGYTF
NA,TRBV5-4,TRBJ1-4,NA,TGTGCCAGCAGCTCGCCAGGGGCGACTAATGAAAAACTGTTTTTT,CASSSPGATNEKLFF
TRBD1,TRBV11-2,TRBJ2-7,NA,TGTGCCAGCAGCTTAGCCCCGACAGGGATGAACTACGAGCAGTACTTC,CASSLAPTGMNYEQYF
TRBD1,TRBV19,TRBJ2-7,NA,TGTGCCAGTAGGCCTGGGGGACAGGATACCTACGAGCAGTACTTC,CASRPGGQDTYEQYF
TRBD1,TRBV4-1,TRBJ1-6,NA,TGCGCCAGCAGCCCCCCCCCGGACAGGGTGGATTCACCCCTCCACTTT,CASSPPPDRVDSPLHF
NA,TRBV30,TRBJ2-7,NA,TGTGCCTGGAGTCCCCTCCCCTACGAGCAGTACTTC,CAWSPLPYEQYF
TRBD2,TRBV4-2,TRBJ2-3,NA,TGTGCCAGCAGCCAAGCTGCGGGAGGCACAGATACGCAGTATTTT,CASSQAAGGTDTQYF
NA,TRBV2,TRBJ2-4,once,TGTGCCAGCAGTGCCCGGACGGGGCGGGAAAACATTCAGTACTTC,CASSARTGRENIQYF
TRBD2,TRBV27,TRBJ2-1,NA,TGTGCCAGCAGCAACCTACTAGCGGGATGGGAAGGTGAGCAGTTCTTC,CASSNLLAGWEGEQFF
TRBD2,TRBV5-5,TRBJ2-1,NA,TGTGCCAGCAGCTTGGCGGCTAGCGGGAGGGCCGGTGAGCAGTTCTTC,CASSLAASGRAGEQFF
NA,TRBV28,TRBJ1-3,NA,TGTGCCAGCAGCCCCGGGACATACTCTGGAAACACCATATATTTT,CASSPGTYSGNTIYF
TRBD2,TRBV11-2,TRBJ2-7,few,TGTGCCAGCAGCCGCACCGGGACTAGCTTCTACGAGCAGTACTTC,CASSRTGTSFYEQYF
NA,TRBV11-2,TRBJ1-3,NA,TGTGCCAGCAGCCTCCAGGGGACCACCTCTGGAAACACCATATATTTT,CASSLQGTTSGNTIYF
TRBD1,TRBV27,TRBJ1-2,NA,TGTGCCAGCAGTTCCCCAGGGGGGGGTACCTATGGCTACACCTTC,CASSSPGGGTYGYTF
NA,TRBV6-4,TRBJ2-3,NA,TGTGCCAGCAGTGACGTGGGATTTGGGGCTACAACAGATACGCAGTATTTT,CASSDVGFGATTDTQYF
TRBD1,TRBV5-1,TRBJ1-2,NA,TGCGCCAGCAGCGTTACAGGGGAAAACTATGGCTACACCTTC,CASSVTGENYGYTF
NA,TRBV5-5,TRBJ2-2,NA,TGTGCCAGCAGCAACATCGTGAACACCGGGGAGCTGTTTTTT,CASSNIVNTGELFF
NA,TRBV19,TRBJ2-3,NA,TGTGCCAGTAGTAACAGGGACACAGATACGCAGTATTTT,CASSNRDTDTQYF
NA,TRBV5-1,TRBJ2-7,NA,TGCGCCAGCAGCTCCGAGTCCTACGAGCAGTACTTC,CASSSESYEQYF